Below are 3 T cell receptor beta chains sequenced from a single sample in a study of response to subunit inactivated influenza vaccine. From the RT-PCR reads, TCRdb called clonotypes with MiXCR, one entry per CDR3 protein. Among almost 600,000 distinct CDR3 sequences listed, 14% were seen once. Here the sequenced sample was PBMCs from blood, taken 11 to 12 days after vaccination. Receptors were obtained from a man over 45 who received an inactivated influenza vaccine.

The DNA of the CDR3 is TGTGCCAGCAGCCAACCCGGGCAGGGAACCTACTCTGGAAACACCATATATTTT. Its translation is CASSQPGQGTYSGNTIYF. The chain joins TRBV3-1 to TRBJ1-3; a weak D match, TRBD1 (5 bases). CDR1 is LGHDT, CDR2 YNNKEL, per germline (reference sequence). Trimming cost V 2 bases and J 0 bases, with 17 bases left between them. There are 18 residues in the CDR3.

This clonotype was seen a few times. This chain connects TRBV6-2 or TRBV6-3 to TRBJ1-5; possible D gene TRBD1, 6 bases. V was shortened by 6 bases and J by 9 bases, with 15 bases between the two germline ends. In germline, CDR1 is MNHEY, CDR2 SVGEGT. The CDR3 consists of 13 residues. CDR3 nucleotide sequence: TGTGCCAGCAGCCAACAGGGCCTCGGGCCCCAGCATTTT. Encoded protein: CASSQQGLGPQHF.

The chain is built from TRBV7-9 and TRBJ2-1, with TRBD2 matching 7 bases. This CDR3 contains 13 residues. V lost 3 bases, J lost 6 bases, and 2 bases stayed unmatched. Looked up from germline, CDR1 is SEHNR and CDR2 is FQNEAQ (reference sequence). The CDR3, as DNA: TGTGCCAGCAGCTTTCCGGGGGGCAATGAGCAGTTCTTC. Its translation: CASSFPGGNEQFF.